This T cell receptor beta chain was retrieved from a study of cytomegalovirus exposure and HLA in healthy donors. Study results and limitations: TRBV6-2, TRBV6-3 and other indistinguishable V segments were excluded.

CDR1 is MGHRA and CDR2 is YSYEKL in the germline V gene. V dropped 1 base and J dropped 3; count of bases not matched to a gene: 2. The CDR3 contains 15 residues. As to this clone: Its specificity is not known.

A multiplex PCR was run with 60 Vbeta primers and 13 Jbeta primers. Method: immunoSEQ multiplex PCR; TCRdb's copy keeps in-frame clones and lacks some. The data hold roughly 150,000 clones, with approximately 86% observed a single time. Sequencing was done on a sample of PBMCs. The receptor's source is a woman in her forties or fifties in good health and CMV-seropositive. The chain carries TRBV4-1 and TRBJ2-2; TRBD1 agrees at 7 bases. In DNA form, the CDR3 reads TGCGCCAGCAGCCAAGTGGGACAGTACACCGGGGAGCTGTTTTTT. Residues: CASSQVGQYTGELFF.